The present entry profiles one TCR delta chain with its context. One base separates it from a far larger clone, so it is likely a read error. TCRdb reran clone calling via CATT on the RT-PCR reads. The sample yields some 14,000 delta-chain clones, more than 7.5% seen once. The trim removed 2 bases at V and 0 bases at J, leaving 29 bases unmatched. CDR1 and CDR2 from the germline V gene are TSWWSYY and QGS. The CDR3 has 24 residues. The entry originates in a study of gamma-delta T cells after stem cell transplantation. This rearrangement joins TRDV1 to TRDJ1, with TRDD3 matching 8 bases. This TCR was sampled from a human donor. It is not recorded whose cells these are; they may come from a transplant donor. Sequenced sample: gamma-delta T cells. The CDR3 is CALGEGVFHALLGAYSSYTDKLIF. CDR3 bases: TGTGCTCTTGGGGAAGGGGTCTTCCACGCCTTACTGGGGGCGTATTCCTCCTACACCGATAAACTCATCTTT.